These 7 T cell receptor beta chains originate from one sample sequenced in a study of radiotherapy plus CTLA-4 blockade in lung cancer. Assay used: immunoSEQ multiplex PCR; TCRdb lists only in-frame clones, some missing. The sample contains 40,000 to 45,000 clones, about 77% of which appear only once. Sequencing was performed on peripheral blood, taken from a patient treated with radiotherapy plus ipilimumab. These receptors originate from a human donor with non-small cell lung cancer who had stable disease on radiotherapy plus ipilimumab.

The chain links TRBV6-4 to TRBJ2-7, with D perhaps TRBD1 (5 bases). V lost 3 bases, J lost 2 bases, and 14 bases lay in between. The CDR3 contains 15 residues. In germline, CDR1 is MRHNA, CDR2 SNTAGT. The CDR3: CASSDAGCIPYEQYF. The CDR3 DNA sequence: TGTGCCAGCAGTGATGCAGGGTGTATCCCCTACGAGCAGTACTTC.

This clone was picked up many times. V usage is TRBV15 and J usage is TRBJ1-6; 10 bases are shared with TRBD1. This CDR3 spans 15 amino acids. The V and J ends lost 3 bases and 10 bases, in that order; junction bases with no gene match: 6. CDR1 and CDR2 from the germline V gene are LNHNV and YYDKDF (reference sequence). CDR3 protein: CATSRAGTGVSPLHF. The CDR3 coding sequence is TGTGCCACCAGCAGGGCCGGGACAGGGGTATCACCCCTCCACTTT.

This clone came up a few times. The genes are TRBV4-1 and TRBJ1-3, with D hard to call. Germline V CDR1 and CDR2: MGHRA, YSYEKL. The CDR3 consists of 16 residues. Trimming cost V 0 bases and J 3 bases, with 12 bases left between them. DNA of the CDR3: TGCGCCAGCAGCCAAGAGTGGAGAAGTTTTGGAAACACCATATATTTT. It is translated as CASSQEWRSFGNTIYF.

In DNA form, the CDR3 reads TGTGCCTGGAGTCCTGGGACAGGGAGACCCCTCCACTTT. Residues: CAWSPGTGRPLHF. The chain uses TRBV30 and TRBJ1-6, with 9 positions matching TRBD1. Looked up from germline, CDR1 is GTSNPN and CDR2 is SVGIG (reference sequence). The CDR3 contains 13 residues. Trimming removed 2 bases from V and 12 bases from J; junction bases left unmatched: 5.

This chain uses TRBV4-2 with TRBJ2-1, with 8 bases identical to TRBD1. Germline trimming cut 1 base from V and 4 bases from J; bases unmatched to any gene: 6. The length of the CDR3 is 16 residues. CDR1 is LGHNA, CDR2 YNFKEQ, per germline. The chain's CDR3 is CASSQGGQVRYNEQFF. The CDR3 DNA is TGTGCCAGCAGCCAAGGGGGACAGGTTAGATACAATGAGCAGTTCTTC.

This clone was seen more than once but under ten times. The CDR3 loop reads CASSLDLAGGTDTQYF. The CDR3 DNA is TGCGCCAGCAGCTTGGATCTAGCGGGGGGCACAGATACGCAGTATTTT. This chain uses TRBV5-1 with TRBJ2-3, with 10 bases identical to TRBD2. From germline, CDR1 is SGHRS and CDR2 YFSETQ. With V trimmed by 0 bases and J by 1 base, 2 bases remained unmatched. The CDR3 runs to 16 residues.

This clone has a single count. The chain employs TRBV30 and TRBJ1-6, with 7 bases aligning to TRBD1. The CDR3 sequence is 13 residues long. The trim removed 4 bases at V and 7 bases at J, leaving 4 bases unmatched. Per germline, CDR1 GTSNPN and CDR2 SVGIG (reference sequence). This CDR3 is CAWNDRVNSPLHF. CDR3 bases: TGTGCCTGGAACGACAGGGTGAATTCACCCCTCCACTTT.